The present T cell receptor (beta chain) was sequenced within a study of blood T cell repertoires in COVID-19. As for the study in general: Acute-phase and convalescent COVID-19 samples originated in the United States, Italy and Spain.

In Seattle, patients joined the study during active infection and were tracked longitudinally. In the original analysis: Amplified reference gene primers provided the basis for estimating nucleated cell counts. Measured with immunoSEQ multiplex PCR; TCRdb has only the in-frame clones, and not every one. V, J and clone size derive from that table, while D and trimming were established from the DNA sequence. The table has nearly 350,000 clones, over 80% seen once. The source is a woman aged 45-60 years with COVID-19, enrolled during active disease. What was sequenced was peripheral blood.

The CDR3 loop is CAWSPGTGGVDEQFF. CDR3 DNA sequence: TGTGCCTGGAGCCCCGGGACAGGGGGCGTGGATGAGCAGTTCTTC. This sequence joins TRBV30 and TRBJ2-1; 12 nucleotides match TRBD1. This CDR3 contains 15 residues. With 3 bases clipped from V and 8 bases from J, the junction kept 8 bases outside the gene matches. Germline V gives CDR1 GTSNPN, CDR2 SVGIG (reference sequence).